The rows below give T cell receptor beta chains drawn from one sample of a study of Graves' ophthalmopathy and Graves' hyperthyroidism. TCRdb re-analysed the multiplex PCR reads in MiXCR, keeping a single row per CDR3 protein. The table records hundreds of thousands of distinct CDR3 sequences, approximately 21% of them present only once. Sample: peripheral blood. These receptors were taken from a woman under 30 with stable Graves' hyperthyroidism. Some clones in this sample may be carry-over from other donors' samples. The conserved cysteine and the conserved F or W are not part of the CDR3 here. Fields, in order: J gene, V gene, CDR3 protein.

J: TRBJ2-7
V: TRBV7-2
CDR3: ASSPGQVIYEQY

J: TRBJ2-5
V: TRBV4-2
CDR3: ASSDPWDSQETQY

J: TRBJ1-5
V: TRBV6-2/TRBV6-3
CDR3: ASSPLGGGNQPQH

J: TRBJ1-2
V: TRBV15
CDR3: ATSRDSSGYT

J: TRBJ2-7
V: TRBV7-9
CDR3: ASSLLGTASYEQY

J: TRBJ1-5
V: TRBV7-6
CDR3: ASSLGDRAPEPQH

J: TRBJ2-5
V: TRBV10-3
CDR3: AISESRDPETQY

J: TRBJ1-1
V: TRBV28
CDR3: ASLKNTEAF

J: TRBJ1-1
V: TRBV5-1
CDR3: ASSLQVDTEAF

J: TRBJ2-2
V: TRBV7-6
CDR3: ASSLSSGMNTGELF

J: TRBJ2-7
V: TRBV6-1
CDR3: ASSPGQVGEQY

J: TRBJ1-2
V: TRBV11-2
CDR3: ASSFDSSLANYGYT

J: TRBJ2-3
V: TRBV28
CDR3: ASRSGGAGTDTQY

J: TRBJ2-7
V: TRBV18
CDR3: ASSPTSGGAGNYEQY

J: TRBJ2-7
V: TRBV28
CDR3: ASTLTGVREQY

J: TRBJ1-1
V: TRBV7-9
CDR3: ASTVTATTEAF

J: TRBJ1-2
V: TRBV6-2/TRBV6-3
CDR3: ASSYQGDYGYT

J: TRBJ1-5
V: TRBV6-4
CDR3: ASSPSSRFRGSNQPQH

J: TRBJ2-2
V: TRBV9
CDR3: ASSGQGAGAGELF

J: TRBJ2-7
V: TRBV11-2
CDR3: ASSLYGLAIYEQY

J: TRBJ2-7
V: TRBV6-5
CDR3: ASRPGDIHSYEQY

J: TRBJ1-2
V: TRBV4-1
CDR3: ASSQAVRRGTNYGYT

J: TRBJ1-2
V: TRBV2
CDR3: ASSAWGQRIYGYT

J: TRBJ1-1
V: TRBV11-1
CDR3: ASSLFNTEAF

J: TRBJ2-5
V: TRBV6-1
CDR3: ASSPYYDSGGAQY

J: TRBJ2-7
V: TRBV28
CDR3: ASRSPREGLYEQY

J: TRBJ2-2
V: TRBV27
CDR3: ASSSGQLLTGELF

J: TRBJ1-2
V: TRBV19
CDR3: ASSMGYGYT

J: TRBJ1-1
V: TRBV7-6
CDR3: ASSLEAGTNTEAF

J: TRBJ1-3
V: TRBV20-1
CDR3: SAQDSAAGNTIY

J: TRBJ1-5
V: TRBV12-5
CDR3: ASGLVVDRGYSNQPQH

J: TRBJ1-1
V: TRBV2
CDR3: ASGWDVAVNTEAF

J: TRBJ2-7
V: TRBV6-5
CDR3: ASSYSATGEQY

J: TRBJ1-1
V: TRBV6-2/TRBV6-3
CDR3: ASRTGPTEAF

J: TRBJ2-7
V: TRBV9
CDR3: ASSPHGADNSYEQY

J: TRBJ1-5
V: TRBV28
CDR3: ASRSGDQPQH

J: TRBJ2-5
V: TRBV27
CDR3: ASSRTGEKTQY

J: TRBJ1-5
V: TRBV2
CDR3: ASSEDSSNQPQH

J: TRBJ1-1
V: TRBV5-1
CDR3: ASSLDRAYEAF

J: TRBJ1-2
V: TRBV4-1
CDR3: ASSQRRLGDYGYT

J: TRBJ2-5
V: TRBV12-3/TRBV12-4
CDR3: ASSFLGGRAWETQY

J: TRBJ1-5
V: TRBV28
CDR3: ASSLCHLLAGNHNQPQH

J: TRBJ1-5
V: TRBV6-1
CDR3: ASSERAGTPNQPQH

J: TRBJ1-2
V: TRBV6-5
CDR3: ASGSGQGDYGYT